A single sample is the source of the 32 T cell receptor beta chains below, sequenced in a study of T-cell reconstitution after alpha-beta-depleted transplantation in children. As it was prepared, the TCRbeta library received unique molecular identifiers. A single record per CDR3 protein comes from TCRdb applying MiXCR to the PCR reads. The sample has some 640,000 distinct CDR3 sequences, 16% seen once. The sample in question was PBMCs from the stem cell graft donor, obtained from the stem cell graft. The source of these receptors is a human donor who donated a stem cell graft to a child with acute myeloid leukemia.

This clonotype was seen a few times. This chain joins TRBV6-2 or TRBV6-3 and TRBJ2-4; TRBD1 agrees at 7 bases. CDR1 and CDR2 from the germline V gene are MNHEY and SVGEGT. J gave up 2 bases and V 6 bases, and 10 bases lay outside the gene matches. The CDR3 runs 16 residues. CDR3 sequence: CASSPLVTGSKNIQYF. The CDR3 DNA reads as TGTGCCAGCAGCCCCCTCGTGACAGGGTCCAAAAACATTCAGTACTTC.

This clonotype has only a few counts. The chain carries TRBV21-1 and TRBJ2-4. TRBV21-1 is a known pseudogene. The CDR3 length is 19 residues. The CDR3 DNA sequence: TGTGCCAGCAGCCCTCGAGCCCGACACCAGTTCCTAGCCAAAAACATTCAGTACTTC. Encoded protein: CASSPRARHQFLAKNIQYF.

This clonotype was counted ten times or more. The J gene is TRBJ2-2, the V gene TRBV7-6; 7 bases are shared with TRBD1. Germline CDR1 SGHVS, CDR2 FNYEAQ. The CDR3 sequence is 13 residues long. Trimming removed 2 bases from V and 12 bases from J; junction bases left unmatched: 6. CDR3 DNA sequence: TGTGCCAGCAGCTTACCTTCACAGGGGCAGCTGTTTTTT. Amino acid sequence: CASSLPSQGQLFF.

J is TRBJ2-3 and V is TRBV30; the D is unclear. Germline values: CDR1 GTSNPN, CDR2 SVGIG (reference sequence). The CDR3 has 14 amino acids. V dropped 8 bases and J dropped 1 base, with 16 bases sitting between them. The CDR3 sequence: CARSRSLGTDTQYF. CDR3 sequence (DNA): TGTGCCCGGTCTCGTAGCCTTGGCACAGATACGCAGTATTTT. Full variable domain (outside the CDR3, taken from reference TRBV30 and TRBJ2-3): SQTIHQWPATLVQPVGSPLSLECTVEGTSNPNLYWYRQAAGRGLQLLFYSVGIGQISSEVPQNLSASRPQDRQFILSSKKLLLSDSGFYLCARSRSLGTDTQYFGPGTRLTVL.

This clonotype was seen ten or more times. The chain carries TRBV12-3 or TRBV12-4 and TRBJ1-5, with D perhaps TRBD1 (5 bases). This CDR3 region has 16 residues. Trimming took 1 base from V and 6 from J, leaving 16 bases between them. This chain's CDR3 is CASSLVTGLGGQPQHF. The CDR3 nucleotides read TGTGCCAGCAGTTTAGTAACGGGACTTGGTGGTCAGCCCCAGCATTTT.

This clonotype was observed a single time. This may arise from a read error, as a much more abundant clone is one base away. V usage is TRBV29-1 and J usage is TRBJ1-1; 10 nucleotides line up with TRBD1. The CDR3 totals 15 residues. The germline V gene encodes CDR1 SQVTM and CDR2 ANQGSEA. V dropped 6 bases and J dropped 5; count of bases not matched to a gene: 12. The CDR3 protein is CSVAGTGEGETEAFF. For the CDR3, the DNA is TGCAGCGTAGCCGGGACAGGGGAAGGAGAGACTGAAGCTTTCTTT. The full variable domain, completed using reference TRBV29-1 and TRBJ1-1, is SAVISQKPSRDICQRGTSLTIQCQVDSQVTMMFWYRQQPGQSLTLIATANQGSEATYESGFVIDKFPISRPNLTFSTLTVSNMSPEDSSIYLCSVAGTGEGETEAFFGQGTRLTVV.

This clonotype was observed a handful of times. This rearrangement joins TRBV20-1 to TRBJ2-3, with D perhaps being TRBD1 or TRBD2 (5 bases each). This CDR3 contains 16 residues. CDR1 and CDR2 (germline): DFQATT, SNEGSKA (reference sequence). The V gene lost 3 bases and the J gene lost 0 bases, with 16 bases spanning the gap. CDR3 nucleotide sequence: TGCAGTGCTAGTCCCTACGGGGCAAGGAGCACAGATACGCAGTATTTT. Encoded protein: CSASPYGARSTDTQYF.

This clonotype was seen ten or more times. V gene TRBV29-1 combines with J gene TRBJ2-3; TRBD2 matches at 7 bases. This CDR3 has 15 residues. The junction had 7 bases not matched to a gene; V was cut back by 4 bases and J by 0 bases. CDR1 is SQVTM and CDR2 is ANQGSEA in the germline V gene. CDR3 region: CSVAPGTISTDTQYF. In DNA, the CDR3 is TGCAGCGTTGCCCCAGGGACTATAAGCACAGATACGCAGTATTTT.

This clonotype was found many times. V gene TRBV29-1 combines with J gene TRBJ2-5; 7 bases line up with TRBD2. This CDR3 region has 14 residues. V dropped 7 bases and J dropped 5; count of bases not matched to a gene: 13. Germline lookup yields CDR1 SQVTM and CDR2 ANQGSEA. The CDR3 sequence: CSGVQRAGQETQYF. Here the CDR3 DNA reads TGCAGCGGCGTTCAGCGAGCGGGGCAGGAGACCCAGTACTTC.

This clonotype was recorded many times. The chain couples TRBV6-2 or TRBV6-3 to TRBJ2-2; 7 nucleotides line up with TRBD1. The CDR3 is 15 residues long. CDR1 MNHEY and CDR2 SVGEGT come from the germline V gene. With V trimmed by 6 bases and J by 4 bases, 8 bases remained unmatched. CDR3: CASSRRDSTTGELFF. CDR3 in DNA: TGTGCCAGCAGCCGCCGGGACAGCACCACCGGGGAGCTGTTTTTT.

This clonotype was counted ten times or more. This chain connects TRBV20-1 to TRBJ1-4; TRBD1 matches at 7 bases. The CDR3 totals 15 residues. Looked up from germline, CDR1 is DFQATT and CDR2 is SNEGSKA (reference sequence). V trimming: 0 bases; J trimming: 7 bases; junction bases outside the gene matches: 8. The CDR3 reads CSARDLFGQAEKLFF. The CDR3 coding sequence is TGCAGTGCTAGAGATCTTTTCGGACAGGCTGAAAAACTGTTTTTT.

This clonotype was observed a few times. CDR3: CASSLGQGDYEQYV. CDR3 nucleotide sequence: TGCGCCAGCAGCTTGGGTCAGGGGGATTACGAGCAGTACGTC. The chain joins TRBV5-1 to TRBJ2-7; TRBD1 matches 7 bases. The CDR3 covers 14 residues. Germline lookup yields CDR1 SGHRS and CDR2 YFSETQ. After removal of 0 bases from V and 4 bases from J, the junction contained 4 bases not matched to a gene.

CDR3 sequence (DNA): TGTGCCAGCAGCTCCCCCGGGACAGGGGTAGATTCACCCCTCCACTTT. Amino acids: CASSSPGTGVDSPLHF. The gene calls are TRBV7-8 and TRBJ1-6, with TRBD1 matching over 10 bases. Germline V lookup: CDR1 SGHVS, CDR2 FQNEAQ. The CDR3 contains 16 residues. V gave up 4 bases and J gave up 8 bases; unmatched junction bases: 8.

This clonotype has a count of ten or more. The rearrangement uses TRBV20-1 and TRBJ2-1, with 8 bases that match TRBD2. Losses at the gene ends were 8 bases for V and 2 bases for J; bases not matched to a gene: 8. The germline gives CDR1 DFQATT, CDR2 SNEGSKA (reference sequence). The CDR3 loop spans 14 amino acids. CDR3 DNA sequence: TGCAGTCCCTCCGCGGGGGGCGCCTACAATGAGCAGTTCTTC. Its protein is CSPSAGGAYNEQFF.

The CDR3 sequence is CASSQDGRGLGNTIYF. The CDR3 nucleotides are TGCGCCAGCAGCCAAGATGGAAGGGGATTAGGAAACACCATATATTTT. This rearrangement joins TRBV4-3 to TRBJ1-3; possible D gene TRBD1, 5 bases. The CDR3 is 16 residues long. CDR1 and CDR2 (germline): LGHNA, YSLEER. Trimming pared 0 bases from V and 4 bases from J, leaving 13 bases between.

The rearrangement links TRBV20-1 to TRBJ2-4; D remains unclear. This CDR3 has 13 amino acids. V lost 7 bases, J lost 8 bases, and 18 bases lay in between. Germline V gene sequence: CDR1 DFQATT, CDR2 SNEGSKA (reference sequence). CDR3 bases: TGCAGTGTCCCTCAGTTATCTAAGGACATTCAGTACTTC. Encoded protein: CSVPQLSKDIQYF.

This chain uses TRBV5-1 with TRBJ1-1; D is perhaps TRBD1 (5 bases). The germline V and J ends were trimmed by 5 bases and 7 bases, with 12 bases remaining between them. The CDR3 has 12 residues. Per germline, CDR1 SGHRS and CDR2 YFSETQ. CDR3 region: CASRLTGGEAFF. In DNA, the CDR3 is TGCGCCAGCAGGCTAACTGGGGGTGAAGCTTTCTTT.

This rearrangement joins TRBV7-9 to TRBJ2-5; D is undetermined. Trimming pared 7 bases from V and 0 bases from J, leaving 6 bases between. The CDR3 consists of 12 residues. Looked up from germline, CDR1 is SEHNR and CDR2 is FQNEAQ (reference sequence). CDR3: CASTKYQETQYF. In DNA, the CDR3 is TGTGCCAGCACCAAGTACCAAGAGACCCAGTACTTC.

This clonotype has a handful of counts. The J gene is TRBJ1-4, the V gene TRBV11-2, with D maybe TRBD1 (5 bases). This CDR3 has 15 residues. Germline V CDR1 and CDR2: SGHAT, FQNNGV. V lost 1 base to trimming and J lost 11 bases, with 17 bases between them. DNA for the CDR3: TGTGCCAGCAGCTTAGTGGACACCACCTTGGAGAAACTGTTTTTT. It encodes CASSLVDTTLEKLFF.

This clonotype has at least ten counts. This chain uses TRBV5-5 with TRBJ1-2; D perhaps matches TRBD1 (6 bases). The V end lost 4 bases, the J end lost 3 bases, and 10 bases lay between the germline ends. The CDR3 extends over 13 amino acids. The V gene's germline CDR1 is SGHKS and CDR2 YYEKEE (reference sequence). CDR3: CASSPGDDYGYTF. The CDR3 DNA reads TGTGCCAGCAGCCCAGGGGATGACTATGGCTACACCTTC.

This clonotype appeared a few times. The chain joins TRBV25-1 to TRBJ2-5; D is ambiguous. The CDR3 loop spans 12 amino acids. Trimming pared 1 base from V and 4 bases from J, leaving 4 bases between. From germline, CDR1 is MGHDK and CDR2 SYGVNS. The CDR3 sequence is CASSEWRETQYF. In DNA, the CDR3 is TGTGCCAGCAGTGAATGGAGAGAGACCCAGTACTTC.

This chain uses TRBV13 with TRBJ2-5, with 7 positions matching TRBD1. CDR1 PRHDT and CDR2 FYEKMQ come from the germline V gene (reference sequence). V shed 7 bases and J 2 bases; nucleotides not matched to a gene: 7. CDR3 length: 14 amino acids. CDR3: CASNLGGQQETQYF. The DNA of the CDR3 is TGTGCCAGCAACCTTGGGGGACAGCAAGAGACCCAGTACTTC.

This clonotype was counted many times. The chain is built from TRBV29-1 and TRBJ1-2; D is ambiguous. Trimming stripped 4 bases from V and 12 bases from J, with 6 bases between. Per the germline V gene, CDR1 is SQVTM and CDR2 is ANQGSEA. The CDR3 consists of 8 residues. The CDR3 loop reads CSVGVHTF. In DNA, the CDR3 is TGCAGCGTTGGGGTGCACACCTTC. The whole variable domain, filled in from reference TRBV29-1 and TRBJ1-2, reads SAVISQKPSRDICQRGTSLTIQCQVDSQVTMMFWYRQQPGQSLTLIATANQGSEATYESGFVIDKFPISRPNLTFSTLTVSNMSPEDSSIYLCSVGVHTFGSGTRLTVV.

A few counts support this clonotype. The CDR3, as DNA: TGTGCCAGCAGCTTGGGACAGGGAAAAGGAAACACCATATATTTT. This encodes CASSLGQGKGNTIYF. The V and J genes are TRBV7-2 and TRBJ1-3, with 9 bases fitting TRBD1. This CDR3 is 15 amino acids long. With 3 bases clipped from V and 4 bases from J, the junction kept 4 bases outside the gene matches. In germline, CDR1 is SGHTA, CDR2 FQGNSA.

J is TRBJ2-7 and V is TRBV6-1; possible D gene TRBD1, 6 bases. Trimming removed 8 bases from V and 4 bases from J, with 18 bases in between. The CDR3 contains 14 residues. Per the germline V gene, CDR1 is MNHNS and CDR2 is SASEGT. CDR3 amino acids: CASGGRGSRYEQYV. CDR3 bases: TGTGCCAGCGGTGGAAGGGGGAGTAGGTACGAGCAGTACGTC.

This clonotype was seen more than once but under ten times. The J gene is TRBJ2-3, the V gene TRBV7-2, with TRBD1 as a possible D gene (5 bases). From germline, CDR1 is SGHTA and CDR2 FQGNSA. This CDR3 is 15 amino acids long. V lost 1 base and J 0 bases, leaving 8 bases between the germline ends. In DNA, the CDR3 is TGTGCCAGCAGCTTAGAGGGGTACAGCACAGATACGCAGTATTTT. Protein product: CASSLEGYSTDTQYF.

Ten or more counts support this clonotype. The chain links TRBV20-1 to TRBJ2-2, with D perhaps assigned TRBD1 or TRBD2 (5 bases each). The CDR3 runs to 14 residues. Germline loops: CDR1 DFQATT, CDR2 SNEGSKA (reference sequence). The V end lost 0 bases, the J end lost 8 bases, and 13 bases lay between the germline ends. The DNA for the CDR3 is TGCAGTGCTAGAGATTACGGGGCATCTGGGGAGCTGTTTTTT. Encoded protein: CSARDYGASGELFF.

This chain's CDR3 is CASSVDGPETQYF. The CDR3 bases are TGTGCCAGCAGCGTGGACGGCCCGGAGACCCAGTACTTC. The V gene is TRBV7-2, the J gene TRBJ2-5; unclear D gene. Per germline, CDR1 SGHTA and CDR2 FQGNSA. V gave up 5 bases and J gave up 5 bases, with 12 bases separating them. CDR3 size: 13 residues. Variable domain in full (rest from reference TRBV7-2 and TRBJ2-5): GAGVSQSPSNKVTEKGKDVELRCDPISGHTALYWYRQSLGQGLEFLIYFQGNSAPDKSGLPSDRFSAERTGGSVSTLTIQRTQQEDSAVYLCASSVDGPETQYFGPGTRLLVL.

The CDR3, as DNA: TGTGCCAGCAGCTTAGAGGTTAGCGGGGGGGCCTATACGCAGTATTTT. Protein product: CASSLEVSGGAYTQYF. The V and J genes are TRBV7-9 and TRBJ2-3; 11 nucleotides align to TRBD2. The CDR3 loop spans 16 amino acids. The V and J ends lost 1 base and 7 bases, in that order; junction bases with no gene match: 7. Per germline, CDR1 SEHNR and CDR2 FQNEAQ (reference sequence).

This clonotype was detected many times. This chain joins TRBV5-5 and TRBJ2-7, with 7 bases aligning to TRBD1. Looked up from germline, CDR1 is SGHKS and CDR2 is YYEKEE (reference sequence). The length of the CDR3 is 13 residues. V lost 7 bases and J lost 6; bases outside the gene matches: 10. For the CDR3, the DNA is TGTGCCAGCGAACAGGGGACCTCGGGCGAGCAGTACTTC. It encodes CASEQGTSGEQYF.

The chain has TRBV20-1 and TRBJ1-2; D is undetermined. This CDR3 has 13 amino acids. CDR1 and CDR2 (germline): DFQATT, SNEGSKA (reference sequence). The germline V and J ends were trimmed by 7 bases and 4 bases, with 16 bases remaining between them. CDR3 region: CSVPYLAGYGYTF. Written as DNA, the CDR3 is TGCAGTGTTCCCTACCTGGCCGGCTATGGCTACACCTTC.

A few counts support this clonotype. The chain has TRBV10-3 and TRBJ1-1; D uncertain. V dropped 3 bases and J dropped 0 bases, with 11 bases sitting between them. Germline-derived CDR1 and CDR2 are ENHRY and SYGVKD. This CDR3 comprises 15 residues. The chain's CDR3 is CAISEGRIMNTEAFF. Here the CDR3 DNA reads TGTGCCATCAGTGAAGGGCGGATCATGAACACTGAAGCTTTCTTT.